These T cell receptor beta chains were read from a single sample in a study of pediatric ulcerative colitis. TCRdb keeps only in-frame clones here, not all; method: immunoSEQ multiplex PCR. The data hold some 57,000 clones, with 85% to 90% observed a single time. The sequencing input was blood. The origin of the receptors is a boy aged 5-17 years who was a control in a study of pediatric ulcerative colitis. Both conserved end residues are part of each CDR3. A D gene is named only where the DNA matches it firmly. Clone size appears in some rows only: once, few, many, or a class for an expanded clone.

J gene,clone size,V gene,D gene,CDR3 DNA,CDR3 protein
TRBJ2-1,medium-sized,TRBV4-1,.,TGCGCCAGCAGCCAAGAGACTAGAGACTCCTACAATGAGCAGTTCTTC,CASSQETRDSYNEQFF
TRBJ1-6,.,TRBV2,.,TGTGCCAGCAGTGGCCTCCAGTCTGGAAATTCACCCCTCCACTTT,CASSGLQSGNSPLHF
TRBJ1-2,.,TRBV11-1,.,TGTGCCAGCAGCTTACCTGAACAGCGGAGCTATGGCTACACCTTC,CASSLPEQRSYGYTF
TRBJ2-3,once,TRBV29-1,.,TGCAGCGTTGAAGCTCTGGAAAGACCTACCAGATCCCCCACAGATACGCAGTATTTT,CSVEALERPTRSPTDTQYF
TRBJ1-5,.,TRBV21-1,.,TGTGCCAGCAGCAAAGCATGCCATGATAGCAATCAGCCCCAGCATTTT,CASSKACHDSNQPQHF
TRBJ1-1,.,TRBV7-2,.,TGTGCCCCCCGCGACAATGTCTGGGAGCGCGGCACTGAAGCTTTCTTT,CAPRDNVWERGTEAFF
TRBJ2-1,.,TRBV5-1,.,TGCGCCAGCAGACAAACGGGCAGCTCCTACAATGAGCAGTTCTTC,CASRQTGSSYNEQFF
TRBJ2-7,.,TRBV9,.,TGTGCCAGCAGCGGCCGCCAGGGTATCGGGGACGAGCAGTACTTC,CASSGRQGIGDEQYF
TRBJ2-7,.,TRBV7-8,.,TGTGCCAGCAGCTTAGGTGCGCGACTGAGGGACGAGCAGTACTTC,CASSLGARLRDEQYF
TRBJ2-7,.,TRBV25-1,.,TGTGCCAGCAGTGACGAGGGCCTGAGCTCCTACGAGCAGTACTTC,CASSDEGLSSYEQYF
TRBJ1-1,.,TRBV19,TRBD1,TGTGCCAGTAGCCCTCCCGGGACAGGGTGGGCTGAAGCTTTCTTT,CASSPPGTGWAEAFF
TRBJ1-1,.,TRBV29-1,.,TGCAGCGACCTTCAAGGGGGTATTAACACTGAAGCTTTCTTT,CSDLQGGINTEAFF
TRBJ1-5,few,TRBV7-8,.,TGTGCCAGCAGCTCGTCAGGGGCCCATCAGCCCCAGCATTTT,CASSSSGAHQPQHF
TRBJ2-3,.,TRBV7-2,TRBD2,TGTGCCAGCAGCTTAATAGCGGGAGTATCGGATACGCAGTATTTT,CASSLIAGVSDTQYF
TRBJ2-7,.,TRBV6-6,TRBD2,TGTGCCAGCAGTCCGCTGAGCGGGGGACTTGGCGAGCAGTACTTC,CASSPLSGGLGEQYF
TRBJ1-1,.,TRBV6-5,.,TGTGCCAGCAGTTACTCTCGGATCCGGAACACTGAAGCTTTCTTT,CASSYSRIRNTEAFF
TRBJ1-1,.,TRBV15,TRBD1,TGTGCCACCAGCCCCCGGGACAGGGGGCCTGGCACTGAAGCTTTCTTT,CATSPRDRGPGTEAFF
TRBJ2-7,.,TRBV21-1,.,TGTGCCAGCAGCAAAGCGCCCGTCGAGCAGTACTTC,CASSKAPVEQYF
TRBJ1-2,.,TRBV14,TRBD1,TGTGCCAGCAGCCAGACAGGGTACTTCTTTAATGGCTACACCTTC,CASSQTGYFFNGYTF
TRBJ2-3,.,TRBV7-9,.,TGTGCCAGCAGCTCAGACAGTAGCACAGATACGCAGTATTTT,CASSSDSSTDTQYF
TRBJ2-1,.,TRBV7-2,.,TGTGCCAGCAGCCCCCAGAGTCAGGGGTCGATGTTCTTC,CASSPQSQGSMFF
TRBJ1-4,.,TRBV25-1,TRBD1,TGTGCCAGCAGGGGAGTACCAGGGGGGGAGGAAAAACTGTTTTTT,CASRGVPGGEEKLFF
TRBJ1-1,.,TRBV19,.,TGTGCCACGGCCTCAGGACGGGCTTTCTTT,CATASGRAFF
TRBJ2-1,.,TRBV10-3,TRBD2,TGTGCCATCAGAACTCGGACTAGCGGGCTGCATGAGCAGTTCTTC,CAIRTRTSGLHEQFF
TRBJ1-5,.,TRBV19,TRBD1,TGTGCCAGTAGTCCAGACAGGGGAGGGCAGCCCCAGCATTTT,CASSPDRGGQPQHF
TRBJ2-7,once,TRBV5-1,TRBD2,TGCGCCAGCAGCCGGAGTACAGCGGGAGGTACCGAGCAGTACTTC,CASSRSTAGGTEQYF
TRBJ2-7,.,TRBV19,.,TGTGCCAGTAAAGGACCGCACTACGAGCAGTACTTC,CASKGPHYEQYF
TRBJ1-4,few,TRBV6-5,.,TGTGCCAGCAGTTACAGGGATGCAACTAATGAAAAACTGTTTTTT,CASSYRDATNEKLFF
TRBJ2-5,.,TRBV28,.,TGTGCCAGCAGTTCCCCCACAGACCCCCAAGAGACCCAGTACTTC,CASSSPTDPQETQYF
TRBJ2-7,.,TRBV6-1,TRBD2,TGTGCCAGCAACCCAGCGGGGGGGCTCAACGAGCAGTACTTC,CASNPAGGLNEQYF
TRBJ1-4,.,TRBV11-2,.,TGTGCCAGCAGCTTTGGGGGTACGGCTAATGAAAAACTGTTTTTT,CASSFGGTANEKLFF
TRBJ2-7,.,TRBV7-2,.,TGTGCCAGCAGCACAACCTCGGGGACCACCTACGAGCAGTACTTC,CASSTTSGTTYEQYF
TRBJ2-1,.,TRBV30,.,TGTGCCTGGAGTCTCCACCAGGGGAATGAGCAGTTCTTC,CAWSLHQGNEQFF
TRBJ2-1,.,TRBV4-3,TRBD1,TGCGCCAGCAGCCAAGAACGACAGGGGGTCAACAATGAGCAGTTCTTC,CASSQERQGVNNEQFF
TRBJ2-7,few,TRBV2,.,TGTGCCAGCACTTATCCCCCAACCTACGAGCAGTACTTC,CASTYPPTYEQYF
TRBJ2-1,.,TRBV5-4,TRBD2,TGTGCCAGCACCCATTCGGCTAGCGGGAACAATGAGCAGTTCTTC,CASTHSASGNNEQFF
TRBJ1-3,.,TRBV2,.,TGTGCCAACTCCCGGGACTCTGGAAACACCATATATTTT,CANSRDSGNTIYF
TRBJ1-1,once,TRBV5-1,.,TGCGCCAGCAGCTTGAGCGGCATGAACACTGAAGCTTTCTTT,CASSLSGMNTEAFF
TRBJ2-5,.,TRBV28,.,TGTGCCAGCAGTTTTCCTCGCCAGGGATATGCTCAGGCTCAAGAGACCCAGTACTTC,CASSFPRQGYAQAQETQYF
TRBJ1-5,.,TRBV5-8,.,TGTGCCAGCAGCCCCGGCAATCAGCCCCAGCATTTT,CASSPGNQPQHF
TRBJ1-3,.,TRBV7-9,.,TGTGCCAGCAGCTTAATGAGCCAGGCGTTCTCTGGAAACACCATATATTTT,CASSLMSQAFSGNTIYF
TRBJ1-1,.,TRBV13,TRBD1,TGTGCCAGCAGCTACCTACAGGGGAGGGCTGAAGCTTTCTTT,CASSYLQGRAEAFF
TRBJ2-5,.,TRBV11-2,TRBD2,TGTGCCAGCAGCTTAGATCAGGCTAGCGGGAGAGAGACCCAGTACTTC,CASSLDQASGRETQYF
TRBJ2-7,.,TRBV5-1,.,TGCGCCAGCAGCATAGACATCGACGAGCAGTACTTC,CASSIDIDEQYF
TRBJ2-2,.,TRBV5-1,TRBD1,TGCGCCAGCAGCTTGTTTGGGACAGAGAACACCGGGGAGCTGTTTTTT,CASSLFGTENTGELFF
TRBJ2-4,.,TRBV2,.,TGTGCCAGCAGTGATTTGGGTCTATCGGGCAAAAACATTCAGTACTTC,CASSDLGLSGKNIQYF
TRBJ2-3,.,TRBV9,TRBD2,TGTGCCAGCAGCGTAGCTCGAGCGGGGGGGCCGACAGATACGCAGTATTTT,CASSVARAGGPTDTQYF
TRBJ2-3,.,TRBV18,.,TGTGCCAGTTCACCCTTCAGGGAAGGCGACACAGATACGCAGTATTTT,CASSPFREGDTDTQYF
TRBJ2-3,.,TRBV27,.,TGTGCCAGCAGTCCCAGGGTGCTCACAGATACGCAGTATTTT,CASSPRVLTDTQYF
TRBJ2-3,.,TRBV15,TRBD2,TGTGCCACCAGCAGAGATCGTAGCGGGGGGCCTAGCACAGATACGCAGTATTTT,CATSRDRSGGPSTDTQYF